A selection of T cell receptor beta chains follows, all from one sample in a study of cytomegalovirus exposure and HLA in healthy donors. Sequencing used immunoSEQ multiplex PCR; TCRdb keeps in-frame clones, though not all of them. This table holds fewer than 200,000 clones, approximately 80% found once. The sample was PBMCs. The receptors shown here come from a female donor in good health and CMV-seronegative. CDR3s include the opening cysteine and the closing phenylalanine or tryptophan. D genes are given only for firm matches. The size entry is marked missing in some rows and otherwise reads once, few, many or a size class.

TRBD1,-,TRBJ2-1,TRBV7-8,CASSPRRTGIGDEQFF
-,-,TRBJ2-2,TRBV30,CAWSRPGQRTGELFF
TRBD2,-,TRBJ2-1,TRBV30,CAWSLAGGYNEQFF
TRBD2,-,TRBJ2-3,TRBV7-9,CASSQAGGGDTQYF
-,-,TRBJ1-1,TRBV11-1,CASSSLTRNTEAFF
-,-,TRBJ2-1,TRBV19,CASNAGSEYNEQFF
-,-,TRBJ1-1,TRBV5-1,CASSLEGIDTEAFF
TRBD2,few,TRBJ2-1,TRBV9,CASSVAASGRGYNEQFF
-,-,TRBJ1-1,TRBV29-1,CSVKETLNTEAFF
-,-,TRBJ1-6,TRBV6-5,CATRGQLNNSPLHF
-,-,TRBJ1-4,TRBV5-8,CASRGGTERTNEKLFF
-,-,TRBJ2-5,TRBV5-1,CASSLEPSEETQYF
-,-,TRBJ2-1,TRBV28,CASSPTTRIINEQFF
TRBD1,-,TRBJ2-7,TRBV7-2,CASSPTGVRGEQYF
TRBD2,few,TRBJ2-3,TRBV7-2,CASSLAGDYTDTQYF
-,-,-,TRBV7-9,CASSLEKVGALTNYEQYF
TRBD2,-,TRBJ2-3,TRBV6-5,CASSYSSSGGQDTQYF
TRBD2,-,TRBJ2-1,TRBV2,CASQPGLAAWLGGNNEQFF
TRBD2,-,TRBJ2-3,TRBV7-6,CASSLRGLAGAYTDTQYF
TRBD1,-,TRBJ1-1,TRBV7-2,CASSLGPHRGTEAFF
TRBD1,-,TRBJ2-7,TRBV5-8,CASSHRTGGTSEQYF
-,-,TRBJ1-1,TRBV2,CASRKGQLLNTEAFF
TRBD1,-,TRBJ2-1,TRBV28,CASIPGTGASRQFF